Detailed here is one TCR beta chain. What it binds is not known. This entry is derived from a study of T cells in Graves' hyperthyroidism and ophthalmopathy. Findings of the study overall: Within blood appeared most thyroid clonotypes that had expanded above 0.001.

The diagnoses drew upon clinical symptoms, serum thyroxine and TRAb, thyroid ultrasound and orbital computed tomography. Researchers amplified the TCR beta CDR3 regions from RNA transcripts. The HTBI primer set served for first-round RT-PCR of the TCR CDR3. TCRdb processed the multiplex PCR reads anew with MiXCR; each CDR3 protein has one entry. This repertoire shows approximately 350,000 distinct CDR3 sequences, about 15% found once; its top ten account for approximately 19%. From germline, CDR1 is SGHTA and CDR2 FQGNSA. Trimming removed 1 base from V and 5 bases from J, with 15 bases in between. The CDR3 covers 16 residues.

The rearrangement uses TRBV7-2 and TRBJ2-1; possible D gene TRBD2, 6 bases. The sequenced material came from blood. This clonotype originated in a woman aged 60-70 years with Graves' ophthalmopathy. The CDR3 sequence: CASSLGVADLNNEQFF. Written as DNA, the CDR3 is TGTGCCAGCAGCTTAGGAGTAGCGGATCTTAACAATGAGCAGTTCTTC.